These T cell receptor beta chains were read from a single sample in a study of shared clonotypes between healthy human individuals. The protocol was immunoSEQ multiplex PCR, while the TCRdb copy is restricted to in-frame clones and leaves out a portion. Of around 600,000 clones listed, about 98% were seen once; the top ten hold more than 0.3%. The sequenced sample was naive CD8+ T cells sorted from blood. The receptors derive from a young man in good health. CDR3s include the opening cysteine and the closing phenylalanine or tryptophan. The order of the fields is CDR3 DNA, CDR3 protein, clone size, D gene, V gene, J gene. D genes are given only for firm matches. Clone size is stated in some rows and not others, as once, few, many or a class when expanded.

DNA: TGTGCCAGCAGCGTAGACGGGACAAACTATGGCTACACCTTC
CDR3: CASSVDGTNYGYTF
size: .
D: .
V: TRBV9
J: TRBJ1-2

DNA: TGTGCCAGCAGCTCTGACTCCTTCTACGAGACGCAGTATTTT
CDR3: CASSSDSFYETQYF
size: .
D: .
V: TRBV9
J: TRBJ2-3

DNA: TGCAGCGTACGCTCCGGGACAGGGTCCTACGAGCAGTACTTC
CDR3: CSVRSGTGSYEQYF
size: .
D: TRBD1
V: TRBV29-1
J: TRBJ2-7

DNA: TGTGCCAGCAGCGTAGCTGTATTCGGCGGGGGCAATGAGCAGTTCTTC
CDR3: CASSVAVFGGGNEQFF
size: .
D: TRBD2
V: TRBV9
J: TRBJ2-1

DNA: TGTGCCATCAGTGCAGCGGAGAGCTCCTACAATGAGCAGTTCTTC
CDR3: CAISAAESSYNEQFF
size: once
D: .
V: TRBV10-3
J: TRBJ2-1

DNA: TGTGCCAGCAGCGTCCTGACTAGCGGAGCGAACACCGGGGAGCTGTTTTTT
CDR3: CASSVLTSGANTGELFF
size: .
D: TRBD2
V: TRBV9
J: TRBJ2-2

DNA: TGTGCCAGCTCACCATACCCGGGAGAAAGGTCCGAGCAGTACTTC
CDR3: CASSPYPGERSEQYF
size: .
D: .
V: TRBV18
J: TRBJ2-7

DNA: TGTGCCAGCAGCCCCCTTACAGGGTCCGGCTACACCTTC
CDR3: CASSPLTGSGYTF
size: .
D: .
V: TRBV28
J: TRBJ1-2

DNA: TGTGCCAGCAGCGTAAGACCCGGGGGCCTCCACACTAACTATGGCTACACCTTC
CDR3: CASSVRPGGLHTNYGYTF
size: .
D: .
V: TRBV9
J: TRBJ1-2

DNA: TGTGCCAGCAGCGCTCCGGGACTAGCGTGGGCCAATGAGCAGTTCTTC
CDR3: CASSAPGLAWANEQFF
size: .
D: TRBD2
V: TRBV7-9
J: TRBJ2-1

DNA: TGTGCCAGCAGCTCTCTGGGTTTCCACGAGCAGTACTTC
CDR3: CASSSLGFHEQYF
size: .
D: .
V: TRBV11-2
J: TRBJ2-7

DNA: TGTGCCAGCAGCCCGACGTTGAACTATGGCTACACCTTC
CDR3: CASSPTLNYGYTF
size: .
D: .
V: TRBV7-2
J: TRBJ1-2

DNA: TGTGCCAGTACTATTGTCGGAGGGGAGACCCAGTACTTC
CDR3: CASTIVGGETQYF
size: .
D: .
V: TRBV19
J: TRBJ2-5

DNA: TGCGCCAGCAGCCAAACCGGGACTAGCGGGGCCTCTAATGAGCAGTTCTTC
CDR3: CASSQTGTSGASNEQFF
size: .
D: TRBD2
V: TRBV4-1
J: TRBJ2-1

DNA: TGTGCCAGCAGTTTATCAGGGTGGGGGGTCTACGAGCAGTACTTC
CDR3: CASSLSGWGVYEQYF
size: once
D: .
V: TRBV27
J: TRBJ2-7

DNA: TGTGCCAGCTCACCATGGGCCTCATCCACCATAATAGACACCGGGGAGCTGTTTTTT
CDR3: CASSPWASSTIIDTGELFF
size: .
D: .
V: TRBV18
J: TRBJ2-2

DNA: TGTGCCAGCAGGGGCCCTCTTAACGAGCAGTACTTC
CDR3: CASRGPLNEQYF
size: .
D: .
V: TRBV27
J: TRBJ2-7

DNA: TGTGCCAGTAGTATTCTGGTTACGGGGCAGCCCCAGCATTTT
CDR3: CASSILVTGQPQHF
size: .
D: .
V: TRBV19
J: TRBJ1-5

DNA: TGTGCCAGCAGTTTATTGACAGGGCAGCCCCAGCATTTT
CDR3: CASSLLTGQPQHF
size: .
D: TRBD1
V: TRBV27
J: TRBJ1-5

DNA: TGTGCCAGCAGTTACGGGCATCGACAGCAGACCTATGGCTACACCTTC
CDR3: CASSYGHRQQTYGYTF
size: .
D: .
V: TRBV6-5
J: TRBJ1-2

DNA: TGTGCCAGCCGACCTAGCCTGCAGTACTTC
CDR3: CASRPSLQYF
size: .
D: .
V: TRBV7-9
J: TRBJ2-7

DNA: TGTGCCAGTACTGTGCTAGCGGGAAGCTCCTACAATGAGCAGTTCTTC
CDR3: CASTVLAGSSYNEQFF
size: .
D: TRBD2
V: TRBV19
J: TRBJ2-1

DNA: TGTGCCAGCAGTGGGACTTACACTAGCGGGAGGGCTTACGAGCAGTACTTC
CDR3: CASSGTYTSGRAYEQYF
size: .
D: TRBD2
V: TRBV2
J: TRBJ2-7

DNA: TGTGCCAGCACCGCAGGTATTGGGGAGCAGTTCTTC
CDR3: CASTAGIGEQFF
size: once
D: .
V: TRBV27
J: TRBJ2-1

DNA: TGTGCCAGCAGTAGGAGCGGCGAGCAGTTCTTC
CDR3: CASSRSGEQFF
size: .
D: .
V: TRBV28
J: TRBJ2-1

DNA: TGCGCCAGCAGCCAAGTCTTTCCGGGAGAGATCAGCGAGCAGTACTTC
CDR3: CASSQVFPGEISEQYF
size: .
D: .
V: TRBV4-1
J: TRBJ2-7

DNA: TGTGCCAGCAGCTACCGGGACAGGGCAAATGAAAAACTGTTTTTT
CDR3: CASSYRDRANEKLFF
size: .
D: TRBD1
V: TRBV9
J: TRBJ1-4

DNA: TGTGCCAGCTCCGACGGGACAGGGTTCGAGACCCAGTACTTC
CDR3: CASSDGTGFETQYF
size: .
D: TRBD1
V: TRBV7-9
J: TRBJ2-5

DNA: TGCGCCAGCAGTGGGCCCCCTGGGGCCAACGTCCTGACTTTC
CDR3: CASSGPPGANVLTF
size: .
D: .
V: TRBV4-1
J: TRBJ2-6

DNA: TGTGCCTGGAGTCTCCTCCGAGGACTTAGGAGCTACACCTTC
CDR3: CAWSLLRGLRSYTF
size: .
D: .
V: TRBV30
J: TRBJ1-2

DNA: TGTGCCAGCAGCTTAATACTGGATGAGCAGTTCTTC
CDR3: CASSLILDEQFF
size: .
D: .
V: TRBV11-2
J: TRBJ2-1

DNA: TGTGCCAGCAGCGGGGGTACCTACGAGCAGTACTTC
CDR3: CASSGGTYEQYF
size: .
D: .
V: TRBV14
J: TRBJ2-7

DNA: TGTGCCAGCAACCCCTTCGGGGGACTGGCTGAGCAGTACTTC
CDR3: CASNPFGGLAEQYF
size: .
D: .
V: TRBV7-9
J: TRBJ2-7

DNA: TGTGCCAGCCCGGCTTCAACAGATACGCAGTATTTT
CDR3: CASPASTDTQYF
size: .
D: .
V: TRBV2
J: TRBJ2-3

DNA: TGTGCCAGCAGCCCCTCTCGGCGGGGGAACACTGAAGCTTTCTTT
CDR3: CASSPSRRGNTEAFF
size: .
D: .
V: TRBV9
J: TRBJ1-1

DNA: TGTGCCAGCGGGTGGGCGTTGGTCCCTGGTCCCGGGGAGCTGTTTTTT
CDR3: CASGWALVPGPGELFF
size: .
D: .
V: TRBV9
J: TRBJ2-2

DNA: TGTGCCAGCAGCACCCGGACTAGCGTCTCCGAGCAGTACTTC
CDR3: CASSTRTSVSEQYF
size: .
D: TRBD2
V: TRBV7-9
J: TRBJ2-7